The present T cell receptor beta chain was sequenced within a study of beta chain features in type 1 diabetes listed by TCRdb under 2018. Turning to the overall study: No differences in mean age, gender distribution, total cell number or subset yield were found between patients and healthy donors. A total of 85 million to 140 million sorted cells were examined across all samples, and a strong correlation was observed between cell number per subset and RNA yield. The study compared TCRB repertoires of sorted circulating CD4+ T cell subsets between recently diagnosed type 1 diabetes patients and matched healthy donors. Naive and central memory subsets were obtained from all 30 or so donors, but regulatory and stem cell-like memory subsets were isolated from only 8 patients and roughly eight healthy donors. Beyond this particular receptor, the publication reports: The naive, central memory and regulatory TCRB repertoires appeared to resemble one another more closely among patients than among healthy donors. A moderate but significant shortening of TCRB CDR3 length was observed in type 1 diabetes patients in all four CD4+ subsets. Because the HLA sub-analyses included only small numbers of individuals, any influence of HLA type on TCRB rearrangement was left unresolved. At VDJ recombination sites, patients with type 1 diabetes made fewer insertions and deleted more nucleotides, a pattern implying thymic rearrangement abnormalities. Because cDNA was sequenced instead of genomic DNA, activated cells with high expression could be over-represented, although the groups did not differ in activation or CD3 levels. PCR might favor shorter templates, but patient and control samples were amplified and corrected together, so any skew would affect both groups equally.

From each donor, a single peripheral blood sample of about 116 mL on average was drawn into heparinised tubes. Naive, central memory, regulatory and stem cell-like memory CD4+ T cells were sorted on a BD FACSAria II using a panel including CD45RO, CCR7, CD25, CD127, CD95 and CD27. All sorted populations exceeded 95% purity. PBMCs were separated immediately by Lymphoprep density gradient centrifugation and were stained directly, without being cultured. So that batch effects would be minimized, each experiment stained and sorted samples in pairs, pairing one healthy donor with one patient. The entire isolated RNA was reverse transcribed using the High Capacity cDNA Reverse Transcription Kit, and thus expressed TCRB transcripts were sequenced. Deep immunoSEQ sequencing was applied to naive, central memory and regulatory T cell samples, giving an average of about 3.7 million total reads per sample. After sorted cells were lysed in RLT buffer, RNA was extracted with DNase-treated RNeasy Micro or Mini kits, with the choice depending on cell number. To prevent cross-contamination, every cell subset was processed on its own, while patient and healthy donor samples were processed together. The immunoSEQ multiplex PCR was used to amplify TCRB sequences from cDNA, generating 87-bp fragments that spanned the CDR3 region. Sequencing of the amplicons was performed on the Illumina HiSeq platform. In the paper's pipeline: PCR bias was corrected computationally using synthetic template baselines, and reads within Hamming distance 2 were collapsed, with unmergeable singletons discarded. Reads were aligned against IMGT so that V, D and J genes, CDR3 length and insertions or deletions at six rearrangement sites could be assigned. Within each subset, clonotype counts were normalized to sorted cell number, and only after that were true diversity and Gini coefficients computed with the tcR R package. Repertoire sharing was quantified using the overlap coefficient calculated on TCRB nucleotide sequences. What TCRdb holds here is the immuneACCESS table cut down to in-frame rearrangements. Part of the clones is not present; checked against another copy, under half of the missing clones reflect an unresolved V gene, and the others are unexplained. V and J calls and clone size come straight from that table; D and trimming were deduced from the DNA. In this sample the table shows about 320,000 clones, 11% to 15% of which occur a single time. Of the sample, roughly 7% is held by the ten largest clones.

This clone was detected a few times. Its antigen has not been determined. Base qualities are missing; no much larger clone stands one base away. V is clipped by 4 bases and J by 2 bases, and the sequence between their germline boundaries is 6 bases long. The CDR3 numbers 13 residues from cysteine through phenylalanine. Only the CDR3 part of the read is kept: 39 bases, read in frame from the first base. Looking up the germline V gene yields CDR1 SQVTM and CDR2 ANQGSEA. Specimen: central memory CD4+ T cells from blood. The chain joins TRBV29-1 to TRBJ2-6; the D gene cannot be named for sure. The clonotype originates from a young man in good health. CDR3 reads: CSVVGAGANVLTF. The DNA is TGCAGCGTTGTTGGGGCTGGGGCCAACGTCCTGACTTTC.